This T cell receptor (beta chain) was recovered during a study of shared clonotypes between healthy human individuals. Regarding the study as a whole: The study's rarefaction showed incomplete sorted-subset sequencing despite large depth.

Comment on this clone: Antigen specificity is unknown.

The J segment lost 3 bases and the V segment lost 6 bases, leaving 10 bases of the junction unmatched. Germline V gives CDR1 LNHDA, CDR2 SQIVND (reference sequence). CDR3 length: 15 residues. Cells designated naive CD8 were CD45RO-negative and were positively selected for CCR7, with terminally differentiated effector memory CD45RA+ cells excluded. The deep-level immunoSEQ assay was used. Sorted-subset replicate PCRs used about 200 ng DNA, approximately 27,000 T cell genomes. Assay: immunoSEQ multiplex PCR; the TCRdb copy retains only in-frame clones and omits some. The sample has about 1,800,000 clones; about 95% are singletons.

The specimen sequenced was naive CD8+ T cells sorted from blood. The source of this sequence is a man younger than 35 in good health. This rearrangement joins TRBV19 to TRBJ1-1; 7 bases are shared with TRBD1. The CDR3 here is CASSRETGRDTEAFF. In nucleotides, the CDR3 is TGTGCCAGTAGCCGAGAGACAGGGCGAGACACTGAAGCTTTCTTT.